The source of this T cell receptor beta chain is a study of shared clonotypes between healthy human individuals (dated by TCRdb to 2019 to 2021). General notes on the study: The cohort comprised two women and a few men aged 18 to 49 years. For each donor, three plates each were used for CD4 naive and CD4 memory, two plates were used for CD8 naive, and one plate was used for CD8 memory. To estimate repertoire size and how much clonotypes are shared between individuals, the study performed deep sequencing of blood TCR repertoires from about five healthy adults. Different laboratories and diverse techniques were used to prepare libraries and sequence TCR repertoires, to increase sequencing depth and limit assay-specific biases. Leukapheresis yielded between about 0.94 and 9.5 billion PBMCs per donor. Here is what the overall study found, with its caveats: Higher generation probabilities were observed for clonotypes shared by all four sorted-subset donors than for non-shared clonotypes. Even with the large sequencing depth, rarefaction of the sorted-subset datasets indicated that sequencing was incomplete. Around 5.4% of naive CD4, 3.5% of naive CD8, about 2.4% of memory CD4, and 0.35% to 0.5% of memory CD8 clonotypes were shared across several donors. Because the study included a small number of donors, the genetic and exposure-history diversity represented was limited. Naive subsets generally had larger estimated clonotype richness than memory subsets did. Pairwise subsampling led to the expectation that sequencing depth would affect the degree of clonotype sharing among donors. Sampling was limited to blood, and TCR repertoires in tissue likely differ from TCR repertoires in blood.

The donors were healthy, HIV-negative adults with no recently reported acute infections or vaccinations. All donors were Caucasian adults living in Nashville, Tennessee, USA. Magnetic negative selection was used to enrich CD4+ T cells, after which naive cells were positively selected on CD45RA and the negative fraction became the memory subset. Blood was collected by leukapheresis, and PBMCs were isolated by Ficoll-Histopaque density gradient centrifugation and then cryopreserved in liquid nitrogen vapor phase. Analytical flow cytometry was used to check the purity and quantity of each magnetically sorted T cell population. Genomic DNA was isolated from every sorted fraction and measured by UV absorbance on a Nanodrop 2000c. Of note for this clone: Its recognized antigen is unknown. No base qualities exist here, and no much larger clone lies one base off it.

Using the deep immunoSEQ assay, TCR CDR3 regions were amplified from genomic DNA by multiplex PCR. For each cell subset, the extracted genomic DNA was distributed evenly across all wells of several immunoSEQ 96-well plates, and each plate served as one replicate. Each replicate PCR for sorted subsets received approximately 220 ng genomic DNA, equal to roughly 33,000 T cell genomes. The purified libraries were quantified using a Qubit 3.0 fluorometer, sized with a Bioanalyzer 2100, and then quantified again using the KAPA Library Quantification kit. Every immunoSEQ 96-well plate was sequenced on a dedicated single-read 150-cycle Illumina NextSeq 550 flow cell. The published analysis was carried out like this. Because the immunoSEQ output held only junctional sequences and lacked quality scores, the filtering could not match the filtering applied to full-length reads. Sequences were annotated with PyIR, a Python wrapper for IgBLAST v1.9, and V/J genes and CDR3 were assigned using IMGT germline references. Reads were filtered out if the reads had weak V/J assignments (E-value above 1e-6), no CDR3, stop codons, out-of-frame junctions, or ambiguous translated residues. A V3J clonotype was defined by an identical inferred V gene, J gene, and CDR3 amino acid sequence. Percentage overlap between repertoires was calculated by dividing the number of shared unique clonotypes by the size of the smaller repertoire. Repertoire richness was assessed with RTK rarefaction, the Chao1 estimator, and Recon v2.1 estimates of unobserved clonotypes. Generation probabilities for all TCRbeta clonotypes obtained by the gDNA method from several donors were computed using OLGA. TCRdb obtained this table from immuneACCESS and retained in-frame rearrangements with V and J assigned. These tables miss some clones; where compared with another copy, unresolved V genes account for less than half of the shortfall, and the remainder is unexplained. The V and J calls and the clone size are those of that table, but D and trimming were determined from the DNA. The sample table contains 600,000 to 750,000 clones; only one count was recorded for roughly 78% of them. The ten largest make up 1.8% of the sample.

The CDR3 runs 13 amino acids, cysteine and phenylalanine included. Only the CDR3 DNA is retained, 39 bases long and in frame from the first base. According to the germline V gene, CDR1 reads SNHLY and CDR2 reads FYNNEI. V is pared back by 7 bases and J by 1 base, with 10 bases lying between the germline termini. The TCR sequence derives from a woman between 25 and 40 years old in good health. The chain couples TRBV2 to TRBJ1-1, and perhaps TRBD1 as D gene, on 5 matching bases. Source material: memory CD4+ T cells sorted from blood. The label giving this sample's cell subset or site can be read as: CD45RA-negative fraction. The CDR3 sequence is CASMSQGNTEAFF. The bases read TGTGCCAGCATGTCTCAGGGGAACACTGAAGCTTTCTTT.